This TCR beta chain was sequenced in a study of cytotoxic CD8 clonotypes in ibrutinib-treated CLL (dated by TCRdb to 2020 to 2022). Study-wide context: The cohort was composed of approximately 11 relapsed/refractory and roughly 15 treatment-naive patients; IGHV unmutated status was identified in around 17 patients. Partial responses were observed in about 25 patients and complete responses in 2; after a median follow-up of around 68 months, remission was maintained in approximately 14 patients and progression was observed in approximately 12. The response samples were drawn at a median of around eleven months into treatment, with a range of roughly 6 to 40 months. On average, each sample yielded around 270,000 productive templates and 80,000 to 95,000 productive rearrangements. Longitudinal samples were obtainable from about 30% of the roughly 90 participants in the trial. Cryopreserved peripheral blood mononuclear cells were obtained before treatment, at response, and at either sustained remission or disease progression. All remission and progressive disease samples were collected while patients were still receiving ibrutinib. What the authors observed across the whole study: Public clonotypes were rare and either shrank or stayed stable during treatment, and the rise in clonality at ibrutinib response reflected expansion of private clonotypes. Clonality increased at ibrutinib response, stayed stable in sustained remission, and fell back toward baseline at progression. Sampling times were not matched between patients in sustained remission and patients whose disease was progressing, and lymph node repertoires were not examined. Baseline clonality was found to be higher than that of age-matched healthy donors and was strongly correlated with circulating CD8+ T-cell counts.

On a MiSeq, deep resolution sequencing aimed for a depth between 1 in 1 million and 1 in 200,000 T cells, with each clonotype covered 10x on average. The immunoSEQ hsTCRB Kit was used to generate the TCR beta libraries. In the original analysis: The data were analyzed with ImmunoSEQ Analyzer and ImmunoSEQ Data Assistant, and V, D and J gene assignments followed IMGT definitions. Clonality was computed as one minus normalized Shannon entropy of productive rearrangement frequencies, ranging from 0 to 1. Only overrepresented clonotypes making up at least 0.05% of the repertoire of each patient were included in the public clonotype analysis. Roughly 12 age-matched healthy donor repertoires from immuneACCESS were used as controls for clonality. The table was pulled from immuneACCESS by TCRdb, which kept in-frame rearrangements only. Such tables lose some clones; where checked, under half of the loss comes from unresolved V genes, and the rest has no known cause. V and J calls and clone size are given by that table; D and trimming were obtained from the DNA. The sample has under 300,000 clones on record, more than 70% of them singletons. Around 5.3% of the sample rests with the top ten.

Interpreted using the paper, the time point label stands for: progressive disease on ibrutinib. For TCR beta library preparation, 2 to 2.5 micrograms of genomic DNA were isolated from cryopreserved PBMCs. High-throughput TCR beta sequencing was performed on longitudinal blood samples from CLL patients receiving ibrutinib monotherapy. The patients took part in an open-label, single-center phase 2 trial of ibrutinib monotherapy. In its sample, this clone was seen once. It has no known antigen specificity. Within one base of it there is no much larger clone, and no base qualities were kept. Its CDR3 holds 15 amino acids, cysteine through phenylalanine. This entry keeps only the CDR3 DNA: 45 bases, framed from base 1. CDR1 MGHRA and CDR2 YSYEKL are derived from the germline V gene. A distance of 12 bases separates the germline ends of V and J, which lose 2 bases and 2 bases respectively.

The sequence links TRBV4-1 to TRBJ1-2; TRBD1 could be the D gene, as 5 bases match. The sequence was obtained from a human donor with chronic lymphocytic leukemia. The specimen was PBMCs, collected at disease progression, from a patient treated with ibrutinib. CDR3 protein: CASSQPRRENYGYTF. The DNA is TGCGCCAGCAGCCAACCTCGCAGGGAAAACTATGGCTACACCTTC.